This T cell receptor (beta chain) originates from a study of T cell responses to AZD1222 COVID-19 vaccine. About the study: Second-dose intervals near 4 or 12 weeks were combined. Study results and caveats: Most donors were white British and more were female, and clonal diversity was possibly underestimated. CD4 TCRs covered the whole spike, strongest at regions 160-218 and 743-854.

To note about this clone: What it binds is not known.

Sequencing was performed with immunoSEQ multiplex PCR; in TCRdb, only in-frame clones are kept and a portion is missing. The sample consists of roughly 120,000 clones, roughly 84% of them appearing once. The germline gives CDR1 SGHDT, CDR2 YYEEEE. This CDR3 is 14 amino acids long. V was pared by 6 bases and J by 7 bases, with 9 bases of the junction left unmatched. The sequence came from an adult in good health. The source was peripheral blood, collected on day 0 of AZD1222 vaccination. This chain joins TRBV5-6 and TRBJ2-1; 8 bases line up with TRBD2. The CDR3 protein is CASTEAGVKNEQFF. The CDR3, as DNA: TGTGCCAGCACCGAAGCGGGAGTCAAGAATGAGCAGTTCTTC.